This record covers a single TCR beta chain. Sequencing used immunoSEQ multiplex PCR; TCRdb keeps in-frame clones, though not all of them. Here the sample spans around 69,000 clones, approximately 85% being singletons. V gave up 1 base and J gave up 2 bases, with 8 bases separating them. CDR1 SGHTA and CDR2 FQGTGA come from the germline V gene. The CDR3 is 14 amino acids. This specimen comes from a study of OX40 agonist ivuxolimab in advanced cancers. In the study overall: Averaging roughly 60 years in age, with a range of about 23 to 79, the cohort was 82.7% male.

Sample: CD4+ or CD8+ T cells sorted from blood, taken in a trial of the OX40 agonist ivuxolimab. This TCR was sampled from an adult with an advanced solid tumor such as melanoma, head and neck, liver or kidney cancer. The genes are TRBV7-3 and TRBJ2-5; D uncertain. The CDR3 nucleotides read TGTGCCAGCAGCTTAAACGGAAGACAAGAGACCCAGTACTTC. Its protein is CASSLNGRQETQYF. Full variable domain (outside the CDR3, taken from reference TRBV7-3 and TRBJ2-5): GAGVSQTPSNKVTEKGKYVELRCDPISGHTALYWYRQSLGQGPEFLIYFQGTGAADDSGLPNDRFFAVRPEGSVSTLKIQRTERGDSAVYLCASSLNGRQETQYFGPGTRLLVL.